The entry below gives a single TCR beta chain sequence along with its context. CDR3 length: 11 amino acids. V was clipped by 6 bases and J by 4 bases, with 4 bases between them. This specimen comes from a study of blood T cells in healthy people across ages. Alongside a J-beta primer mix, a sample-barcoded 5' primer served in a second PCR lasting 7 to 11 cycles. A template-switch adaptor that had 12 random nucleotides put a tag on each cDNA molecule. TCRdb passed the 5' RACE reads through MiXCR, listing each CDR3 protein once. The table includes some 800,000 distinct CDR3 sequences, 20% to 25% detected once. These records were also assigned to another study, of T cells of mothers and their children. That work adds: The sample comes from eight or nine healthy Caucasian donors: mothers and children.

Sequenced material: blood. This TCR derives from a boy under 18 in good health. The chain is built from TRBV12-3 or TRBV12-4 and TRBJ2-4; D gene uncertain. CDR3 DNA sequence: TGTGCCAGCAGCCTAAAAAACATTCAGTACTTC. It yields the protein CASSLKNIQYF.